This T cell receptor (beta chain) derives from a study of response to subunit inactivated influenza vaccine. General study findings and limits: Authors proposed each seasonal influenza vaccination draws in few new T cells.

TCRdb fed the RT-PCR reads into MiXCR, producing one record per CDR3 protein. The table records some 800,000 distinct CDR3 sequences, 21% of them present only once. J was trimmed by 11 bases and V by 8 bases; bases with no gene match: 17. This CDR3 contains 15 residues. There are a few counts of this clonotype. The antigen remains unidentified. This TCR was sampled from a man aged 50-59 years who received an inactivated influenza vaccine. This chain connects TRBV12-3 or TRBV12-4 to TRBJ2-3; TRBD2 matches at 9 bases. The source material was PBMCs from blood, sampled roughly 5 days after vaccination. Written as DNA, the CDR3 is TGTGCCAGCGGATTAGCGGGGGAGCCTAAGTTTGGGCAGTATTTT. Protein: CASGLAGEPKFGQYF.